This entry lists 2 T cell receptor beta chains sequenced from one sample in a study of T cell repertoires in cytomegalovirus infection. Each CDR3 protein is one row after TCRdb ran MiXCR on the reads. Of about 740,000 distinct CDR3 sequences listed, about 40% are singletons. Sequenced: PBMCs. These receptors all come from a human donor in good health (CMV status not recorded). Some clones in this sample may be carry-over from other donors' samples.

As concerns this clonotype: A much larger clonotype is one base distant, so this may be a read error. The conserved phenylalanine or tryptophan normally closing the CDR3 is absent here, so this likely arose from a read error. The chain has TRBV12-3 or TRBV12-4 and TRBJ1-2; 9 bases are shared with TRBD1. The V gene end was trimmed by 5 bases and the J gene end by 4 bases; junction bases not matched to a gene: 2. This CDR3 contains 13 residues. The CDR3 spells CASSRQGGYGYTL. The CDR3 DNA reads TGTGCCAGCAGTCGACAGGGGGGCTATGGCTACACCTTA.

V gene TRBV20-1 combines with J gene TRBJ2-7; the D is unclear. Germline loops: CDR1 DFQATT, CDR2 SNEGSKA (reference sequence). The CDR3 is made up of 13 amino acids. V was shortened by 0 bases and J by 6 bases, with 12 bases between the two germline ends. The CDR3 protein is CSARDGFLPEQYF. The CDR3 DNA sequence: TGCAGTGCTAGAGATGGCTTCCTTCCCGAGCAGTACTTC.